This note documents a single T cell receptor beta chain sequence. The antigen remains undetermined. The sample is drawn from a study of shared clonotypes between healthy human individuals. Looking at the study overall: Three plates were used per donor for CD4 naive, three for CD4 memory, two for CD8 naive and one for CD8 memory. Study-wide results and limits: Though the depth was large, rarefaction showed that sorted-subset sequencing was incomplete.

This CDR3 spans 14 amino acids. Trimming cost V 11 bases and J 6 bases; bases outside gene matches: 14. Germline-derived CDR1 and CDR2 are SEHNR and FQNEAQ (reference sequence). Terminally differentiated effector memory CD45RA+ cells were left out of the naive CD8 fraction, which was CD45RO-negative and positively selected for CCR7. Execution of the assay was at deep level. Profiling relied on immunoSEQ multiplex PCR, and the TCRdb table lists in-frame clones only, not all of them. Here the sample spans millions of clones, around 93% being singletons. The sequencing input was naive CD8+ T cells from PBMCs. The chain carries TRBV7-9 and TRBJ2-7; TRBD1 matches at 9 bases. The TCR comes from a man aged 18 to 29 in good health. Some clones in this sample may be carry-over from other donors' samples. The CDR3 reads CAVLVGDRAAEQYF. The CDR3 DNA is TGTGCCGTTCTGGTAGGGGACAGGGCCGCCGAGCAGTACTTC.